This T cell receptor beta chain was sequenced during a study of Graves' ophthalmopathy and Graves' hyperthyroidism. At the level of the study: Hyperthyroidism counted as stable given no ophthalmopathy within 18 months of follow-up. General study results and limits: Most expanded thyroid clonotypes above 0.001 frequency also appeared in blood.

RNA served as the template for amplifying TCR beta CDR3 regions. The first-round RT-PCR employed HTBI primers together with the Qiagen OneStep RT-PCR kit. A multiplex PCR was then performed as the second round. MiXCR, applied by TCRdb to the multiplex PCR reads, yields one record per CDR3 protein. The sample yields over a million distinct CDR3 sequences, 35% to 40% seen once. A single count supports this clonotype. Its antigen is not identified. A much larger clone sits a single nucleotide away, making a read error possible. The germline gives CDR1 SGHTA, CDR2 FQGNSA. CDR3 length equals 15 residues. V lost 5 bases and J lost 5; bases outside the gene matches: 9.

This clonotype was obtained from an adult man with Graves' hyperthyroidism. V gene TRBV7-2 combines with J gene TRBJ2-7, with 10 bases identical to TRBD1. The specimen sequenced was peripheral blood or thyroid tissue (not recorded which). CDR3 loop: CASSIPRQGANEQYF. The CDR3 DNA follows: TGTGCCAGCAGCATTCCACGACAGGGGGCCAACGAGCAGTACTTC. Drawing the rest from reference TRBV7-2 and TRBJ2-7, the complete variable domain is GAGVSQSPSNKVTEKGKDVELRCDPISGHTALYWYRQSLGQGLEFLIYFQGNSAPDKSGLPSDRFSAERTGGSVSTLTIQRTQQEDSAVYLCASSIPRQGANEQYFGPGTRLTVT.